The present T cell receptor beta chain was sequenced within a study of blood T cells in healthy people across ages. Only a few counts were recorded for this clonotype. The antigen is not known. The second PCR ran about 7 to 12 cycles with a sample-barcoded 5' primer and J-beta primers. TCRdb redid the calling of the 5' RACE reads with MiXCR, one entry per CDR3 protein. This table has hundreds of thousands of distinct CDR3 sequences, around 21% appearing once. Every participating donor contributed around 9.5 milliliters of peripheral blood through a draw. Isolation recovered at least 7 million PBMCs from every sample. The V gene's germline CDR1 is SGHTA and CDR2 FQGNSA. The CDR3 runs 15 residues. The study, taken as a whole, reports: Diversity was higher, and naive CD4+ cells more numerous, in long-lived donors than in aged donors.

The V call is TRBV7-2, the J call TRBJ2-5; D perhaps matches TRBD2 (5 bases). Judging by the DNA end, TRBJ2-1 fits better; the J call may be wrong. Material for sequencing was blood. This TCR was recovered from a man aged 65-85 years in good health. The CDR3 DNA reads as TGTGCCAGCAGCCTCGACCGGGGATACCACAATGAGCAGTTCTTC. Amino acid sequence: CASSLDRGYHNEQFF.